Reported below is one T cell receptor (beta chain). The sample is drawn from a study of shared T cell receptors in the human thymus. The CDR3 consists of 18 residues. V was trimmed by 4 bases and J by 3 bases, leaving 24 bases between them. The germline V gene has CDR1 MGHRA and CDR2 YSYEKL. Here immunoSEQ multiplex PCR was the method, and the copy in TCRdb shows in-frame clones only, minus some. This table holds roughly 710,000 clones, 80% to 90% found once. The sample also formed part of further work on human thymus T cells. That publication notes: Corrective cardiac surgery supplied the resected thymus tissue.

The sequenced material came from thymocytes. The TCR was taken from a girl under two years old with a congenital heart defect. The V and J genes are TRBV4-1 and TRBJ1-2; D possibly corresponds to TRBD1 (5 bases). CDR3 DNA: TGCGCCAGCAGCCCCCTCAACGTCAGGACACCGGTCGACTATGGCTACACCTTC. It translates to CASSPLNVRTPVDYGYTF.